These 11 T cell receptor beta chains were sequenced from one sample in a study of T cell repertoires in cytomegalovirus infection. Antigens of these TCRs are unknown. TCRdb re-analysed the reads in MiXCR, keeping a single row per CDR3 protein. The sample holds approximately 600,000 distinct CDR3 sequences, 40% seen once. The specimen comprised cultured PBMCs, sampled from culture after CMV antigen stimulation. These receptors came from a human donor in good health (CMV status not recorded). Some clones in this sample may be carry-over from other donors' samples.

This clonotype was counted a few times. Since the CDR3 does not end with the conserved phenylalanine or tryptophan, this likely comes from a read error. The V gene is TRBV7-2, the J gene TRBJ1-6; the D is unclear. The length of the CDR3 is 14 residues. Germline assignment: CDR1 SGHTA and CDR2 FQGNSA. With 2 bases removed from V and 6 bases from J, the gap between germline ends came to 8 bases. The CDR3 region is CASSLQVTNSPLHL. The CDR3 coding sequence is TGTGCCAGCAGCTTACAGGTTACTAATTCACCCCTCCACCTT.

The chain couples TRBV24-1 to TRBJ2-7; no clear D gene. Germline assignment: CDR1 KGHDR and CDR2 SFDVKD. The CDR3 loop spans 9 amino acids. The V and J ends lost 9 bases and 5 bases respectively, with 4 bases between them. The CDR3 DNA is TGTGCCACCGGACACGAGCAGTACTTC. Protein product: CATGHEQYF.

This rearrangement joins TRBV6-5 to TRBJ1-6; D is ambiguous. V lost 2 bases and J 0 bases, leaving 8 bases between the germline ends. The CDR3 runs to 16 residues. Germline V gives CDR1 MNHEY, CDR2 SVGAGI. The CDR3 loop reads CASSYRRSSYNSPLHF. CDR3 nucleotides: TGTGCCAGCAGTTACCGGCGGAGCTCCTATAATTCACCCCTCCACTTT.

This clonotype was counted between two and nine times. The chain recombines TRBV7-8 with TRBJ1-5, with TRBD1 matching over 7 bases. Germline V gene sequence: CDR1 SGHVS, CDR2 FQNEAQ. The length of the CDR3 is 17 residues. V dropped 4 bases and J dropped 0; count of bases not matched to a gene: 9. The CDR3 region has the DNA TGTGCCAGCAGCTACGCCCGACAGGGCAGTAGCAATCAGCCCCAGCATTTT. Residues: CASSYARQGSSNQPQHF. The whole variable domain, filled in from reference TRBV7-8 and TRBJ1-5, reads GAGVSQSPRYKVAKRGQDVALRCDPISGHVSLFWYQQALGQGPEFLTYFQNEAQLDKSGLPSDRFFAERPEGSVSTLKIQRTQQEDSAVYLCASSYARQGSSNQPQHFGDGTRLSIL.

The V call is TRBV20-1, the J call TRBJ2-3, with D uncertain. With 0 bases removed from V and 2 bases from J, the gap between germline ends came to 15 bases. The CDR3 has 16 residues. Germline V gene lookup returns CDR1 DFQATT and CDR2 SNEGSKA (reference sequence). CDR3 region: CSARDPVSFDTDTQYF. The DNA of the CDR3 is TGCAGTGCTAGAGATCCTGTGAGCTTTGACACAGATACGCAGTATTTT.

The V and J genes are TRBV7-2 and TRBJ2-2, with 9 bases lining up with TRBD2. The CDR3 is 16 amino acids. V trimming: 7 bases; J trimming: 6 bases; junction bases outside the gene matches: 12. Germline V gene data show CDR1 as SGHTA and CDR2 as FQGNSA. The CDR3 loop reads CASKLLGASGAGELFF. DNA of the CDR3: TGTGCCAGCAAACTCCTCGGGGCTAGCGGGGCCGGGGAGCTGTTTTTT.

This clonotype has a handful of counts. The rearrangement uses TRBV4-3 and TRBJ1-1; tentatively, D is TRBD1 (6 bases). The CDR3 is 14 residues long. V was shortened by 1 base and J by 7 bases, with 13 bases between the two germline ends. Germline CDR1 reads LGHNA; CDR2 reads YSLEER. CDR3 amino acids: CASSQGGAQVEAFF. CDR3 nucleotide sequence: TGCGCCAGCAGCCAAGGGGGGGCTCAAGTTGAAGCTTTCTTT.

The chain employs TRBV7-4 and TRBJ1-6; D may be TRBD1 (5 bases). The CDR3 is made up of 12 amino acids. The V end lost 8 bases, the J end lost 14 bases, and 16 bases lay between the germline ends. Per germline, CDR1 SGHVT and CDR2 SQSDAQ. This chain's CDR3 is CASASGPRALHF. Written as DNA, the CDR3 is TGTGCCAGCGCTTCGGGGCCGAGGGCCCTCCACTTT.

This clonotype occurred a few times. The rearrangement joins TRBV12-3 or TRBV12-4 to TRBJ2-5, with D hard to call. With 6 bases removed from V and 5 bases from J, the gap between germline ends came to 7 bases. The CDR3 runs 11 residues. The CDR3 nucleotides read TGTGCCAGCAGCGCTGCGGAGACCCAGTACTTC. Translation gives CASSAAETQYF.

This clonotype was counted between two and nine times. DNA for the CDR3: TGTGCCAGCAGCTGGGGCGCCCTGGGGGCCAAAAACATTCAGTACTTC. It codes for CASSWGALGAKNIQYF. The genes are TRBV7-8 and TRBJ2-4; TRBD1 is a possible D gene (5 bases). Trimming took 4 bases from V and 1 from J, leaving 14 bases between them. Germline V gene sequence: CDR1 SGHVS, CDR2 FQNEAQ. The CDR3 has 16 amino acids.

V usage is TRBV20-1 and J usage is TRBJ2-3; 12 bases line up with TRBD2. This CDR3 is 19 amino acids long. J gave up 2 bases and V 0 bases, and 12 bases lay outside the gene matches. Germline CDR1 is DFQATT and CDR2 is SNEGSKA (reference sequence). The CDR3 spells CSAREPGLAGNWVTDTQYF. The CDR3 coding sequence is TGCAGTGCTAGAGAGCCCGGACTAGCGGGGAATTGGGTCACAGATACGCAGTATTTT.